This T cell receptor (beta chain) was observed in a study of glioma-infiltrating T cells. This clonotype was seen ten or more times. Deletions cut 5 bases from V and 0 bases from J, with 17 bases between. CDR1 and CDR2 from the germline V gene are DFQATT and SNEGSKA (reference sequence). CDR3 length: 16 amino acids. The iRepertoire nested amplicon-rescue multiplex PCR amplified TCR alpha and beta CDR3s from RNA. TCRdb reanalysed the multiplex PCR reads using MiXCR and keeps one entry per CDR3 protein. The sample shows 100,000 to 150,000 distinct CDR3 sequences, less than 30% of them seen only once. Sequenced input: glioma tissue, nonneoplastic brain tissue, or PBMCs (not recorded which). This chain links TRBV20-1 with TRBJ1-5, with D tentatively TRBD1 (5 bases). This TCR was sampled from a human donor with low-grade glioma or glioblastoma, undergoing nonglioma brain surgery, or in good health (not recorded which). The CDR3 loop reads CSAHELGGFSNQPQHF. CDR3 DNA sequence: TGCAGTGCTCACGAACTTGGGGGATTTAGCAATCAGCCCCAGCATTTT.